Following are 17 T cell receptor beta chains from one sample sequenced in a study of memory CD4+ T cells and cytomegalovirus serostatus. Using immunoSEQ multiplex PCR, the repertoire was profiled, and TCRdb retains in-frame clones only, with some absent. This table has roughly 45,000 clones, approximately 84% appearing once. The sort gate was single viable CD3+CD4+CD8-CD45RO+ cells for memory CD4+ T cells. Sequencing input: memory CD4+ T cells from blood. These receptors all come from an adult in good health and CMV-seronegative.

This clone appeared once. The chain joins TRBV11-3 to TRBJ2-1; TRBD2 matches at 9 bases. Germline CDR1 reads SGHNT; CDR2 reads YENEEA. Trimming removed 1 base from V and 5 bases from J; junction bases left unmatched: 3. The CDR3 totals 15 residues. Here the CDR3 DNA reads TGTGCCAGCAGCTTAGTAGCGGGGGTCCACAATGAGCAGTTCTTC. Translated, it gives CASSLVAGVHNEQFF.

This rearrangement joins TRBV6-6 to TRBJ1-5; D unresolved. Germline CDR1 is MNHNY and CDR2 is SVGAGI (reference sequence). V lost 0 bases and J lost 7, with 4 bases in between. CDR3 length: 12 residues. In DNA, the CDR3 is TGTGCCAGCAGTTACTCAATGCAGCCCCAGCATTTT. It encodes CASSYSMQPQHF.

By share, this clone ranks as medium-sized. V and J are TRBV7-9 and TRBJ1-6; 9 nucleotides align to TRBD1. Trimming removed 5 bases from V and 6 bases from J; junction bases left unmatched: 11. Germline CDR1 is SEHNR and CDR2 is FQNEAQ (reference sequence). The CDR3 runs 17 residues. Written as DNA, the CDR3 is TGTGCCAGCAGCCCTCAGACAGGGGGAATAGGTAATTCACCCCTCCACTTT. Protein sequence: CASSPQTGGIGNSPLHF.

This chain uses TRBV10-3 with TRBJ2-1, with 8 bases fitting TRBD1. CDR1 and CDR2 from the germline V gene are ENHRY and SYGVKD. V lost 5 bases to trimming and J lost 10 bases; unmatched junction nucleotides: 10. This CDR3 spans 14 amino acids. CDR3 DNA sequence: TGTGCCATCAGTTCCCAGGGGGCTGAGGTAGAGCAGTTCTTC. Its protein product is CAISSQGAEVEQFF.

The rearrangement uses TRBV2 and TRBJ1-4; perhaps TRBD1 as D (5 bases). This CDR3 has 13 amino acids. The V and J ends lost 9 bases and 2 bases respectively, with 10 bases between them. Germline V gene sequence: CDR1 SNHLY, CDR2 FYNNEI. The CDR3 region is CARQVGTNEKLFF. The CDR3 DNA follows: TGTGCCAGACAGGTCGGGACTAATGAAAAACTGTTTTTT.

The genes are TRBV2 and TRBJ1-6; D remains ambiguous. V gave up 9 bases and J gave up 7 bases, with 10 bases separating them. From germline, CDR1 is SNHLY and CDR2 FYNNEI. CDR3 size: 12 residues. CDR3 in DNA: TGTGCCAGGCGGAACTCGAATTCACCCCTCCACTTT. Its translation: CARRNSNSPLHF.

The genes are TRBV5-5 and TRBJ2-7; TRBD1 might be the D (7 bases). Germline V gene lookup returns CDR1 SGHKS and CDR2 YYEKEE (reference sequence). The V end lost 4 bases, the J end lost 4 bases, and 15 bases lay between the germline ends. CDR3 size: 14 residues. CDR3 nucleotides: TGTGCCAGCAGCCAACACAGGGGAGGTTACGAGCAGTACTTC. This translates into CASSQHRGGYEQYF.

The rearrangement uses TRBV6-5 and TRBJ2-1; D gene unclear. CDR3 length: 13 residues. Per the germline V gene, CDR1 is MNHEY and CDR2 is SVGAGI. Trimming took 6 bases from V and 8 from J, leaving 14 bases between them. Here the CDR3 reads CASRDPNGHEQFF. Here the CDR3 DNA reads TGTGCCAGCAGGGACCCGAATGGGCATGAGCAGTTCTTC.

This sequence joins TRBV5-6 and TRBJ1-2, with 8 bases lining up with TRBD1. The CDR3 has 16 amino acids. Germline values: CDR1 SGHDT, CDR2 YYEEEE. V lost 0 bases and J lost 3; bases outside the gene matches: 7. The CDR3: CASSLGRGRGHYGYTF. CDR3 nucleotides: TGTGCCAGCAGCTTGGGCAGGGGGCGCGGGCACTATGGCTACACCTTC.

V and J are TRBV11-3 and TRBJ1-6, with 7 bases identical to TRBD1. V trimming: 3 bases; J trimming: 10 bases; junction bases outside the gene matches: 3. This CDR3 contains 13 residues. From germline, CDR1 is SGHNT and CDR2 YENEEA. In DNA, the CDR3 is TGTGCCAGCAGCTTGAACAGGGGATCACCCCTCCACTTT. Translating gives CASSLNRGSPLHF.

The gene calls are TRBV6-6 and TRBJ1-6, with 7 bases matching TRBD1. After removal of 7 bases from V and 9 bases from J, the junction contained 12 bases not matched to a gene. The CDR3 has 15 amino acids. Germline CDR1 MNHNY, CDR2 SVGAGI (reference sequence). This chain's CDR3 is CASTSDTGVGSPLHF. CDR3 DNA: TGTGCCAGCACATCAGATACAGGGGTCGGTTCACCCCTCCACTTT.

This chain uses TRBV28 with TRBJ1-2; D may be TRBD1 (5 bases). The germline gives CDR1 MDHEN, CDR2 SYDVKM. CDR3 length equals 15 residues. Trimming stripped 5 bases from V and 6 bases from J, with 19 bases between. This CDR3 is CASSQSTGYGDGYTF. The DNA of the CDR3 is TGTGCCAGCAGTCAATCCACAGGTTATGGGGATGGCTACACCTTC.

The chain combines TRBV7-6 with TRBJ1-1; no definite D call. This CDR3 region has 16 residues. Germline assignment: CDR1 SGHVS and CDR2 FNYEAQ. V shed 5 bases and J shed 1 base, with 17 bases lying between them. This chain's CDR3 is CASSPPWREANTEAFF. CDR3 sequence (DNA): TGTGCCAGCAGCCCCCCGTGGAGGGAGGCGAACACTGAAGCTTTCTTT. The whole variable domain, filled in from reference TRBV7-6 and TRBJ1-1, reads GAGVSQSPRYKVTKRGQDVALRCDPISGHVSLYWYRQALGQGPEFLTYFNYEAQQDKSGLPNDRFSAERPEGSISTLTIQRTEQRDSAMYRCASSPPWREANTEAFFGQGTRLTVV.

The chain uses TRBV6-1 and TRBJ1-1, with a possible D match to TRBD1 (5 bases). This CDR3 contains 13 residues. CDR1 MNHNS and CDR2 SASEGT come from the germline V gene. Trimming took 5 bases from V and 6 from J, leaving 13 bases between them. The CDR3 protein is CASSQDSIAEAFF. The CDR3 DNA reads TGTGCCAGCAGTCAAGACAGTATCGCTGAAGCTTTCTTT.

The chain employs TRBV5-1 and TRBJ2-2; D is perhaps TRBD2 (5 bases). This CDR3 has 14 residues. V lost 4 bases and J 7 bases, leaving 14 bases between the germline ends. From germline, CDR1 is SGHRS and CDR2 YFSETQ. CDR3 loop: CASSPSTRDGELFF. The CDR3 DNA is TGCGCCAGCAGCCCGTCGACACGGGACGGGGAGCTGTTTTTT.

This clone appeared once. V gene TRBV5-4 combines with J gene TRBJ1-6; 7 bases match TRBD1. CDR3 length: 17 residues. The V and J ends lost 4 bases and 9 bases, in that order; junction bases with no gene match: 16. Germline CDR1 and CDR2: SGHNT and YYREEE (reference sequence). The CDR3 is CASSRELGTELSSPLHF. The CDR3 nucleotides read TGTGCCAGCAGCCGAGAATTAGGGACAGAATTGAGTTCACCCCTCCACTTT.

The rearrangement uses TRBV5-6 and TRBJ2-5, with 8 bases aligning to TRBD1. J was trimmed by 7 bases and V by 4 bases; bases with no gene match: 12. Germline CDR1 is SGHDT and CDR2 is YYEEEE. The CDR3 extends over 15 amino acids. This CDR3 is CASSPGQGLSGTQYF. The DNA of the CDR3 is TGTGCCAGCAGCCCCGGACAGGGCTTATCAGGGACCCAGTACTTC. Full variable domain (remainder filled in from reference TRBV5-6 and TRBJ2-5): DAGVTQSPTHLIKTRGQQVTLRCSPKSGHDTVSWYQQALGQGPQFIFQYYEEEERQRGNFPDRFSGHQFPNYSSELNVNALLLGDSALYLCASSPGQGLSGTQYFGPGTRLLVL.